The 31 T cell receptor beta chains given below trace back to one sample, sequenced in a study of T cell responses to AZD1222 COVID-19 vaccine. Only in-frame clones appear in the TCRdb table, and some are missing; sequencing was by immunoSEQ multiplex PCR. This table holds about 150,000 clones, approximately 90% found once. The sample here was peripheral blood, taken on day 0 of AZD1222 vaccination. These receptors came from an adult in good health.

Only one count was recorded for this clone. The V call is TRBV30, the J call TRBJ1-4; D is unclear. Between the trimmed V and J ends, which lost 0 bases and 4 bases, there was a span of 9 bases. The germline CDR1 and CDR2 sequences are GTSNPN and SVGIG (reference sequence). The CDR3 consists of 14 residues. The CDR3 here is CAWSVNSLNEKLFF. The CDR3 coding sequence is TGTGCCTGGAGTGTAAATAGTCTTAATGAAAAACTGTTTTTT.

The chain's CDR3 is CASNLAGELFF. DNA for the CDR3: TGTGCCAGCAACCTTGCCGGGGAGCTGTTTTTT. The rearrangement links TRBV12-3 or TRBV12-4 to TRBJ2-2; D is ambiguous. The length of the CDR3 is 11 residues. The germline V and J ends were trimmed by 7 bases and 6 bases, with 6 bases remaining between them.

CDR3 residues: CAWSPDRWNTEAFF. CDR3 bases: TGTGCCTGGAGTCCTGACAGGTGGAACACTGAAGCTTTCTTT. V usage is TRBV30 and J usage is TRBJ1-1; possible D gene TRBD1, 6 bases. The CDR3 has 14 amino acids. Germline CDR1 and CDR2: GTSNPN and SVGIG (reference sequence). Trimming removed 2 bases from V and 1 base from J, with 11 bases in between. Supplemented by reference TRBV30 and TRBJ1-1, the full variable domain reads SQTIHQWPATLVQPVGSPLSLECTVEGTSNPNLYWYRQAAGRGLQLLFYSVGIGQISSEVPQNLSASRPQDRQFILSSKKLLLSDSGFYLCAWSPDRWNTEAFFGQGTRLTVV.

The chain has TRBV6-5 and TRBJ1-1; 7 bases align to TRBD1. Germline V lookup: CDR1 MNHEY, CDR2 SVGAGI. The CDR3 length is 13 residues. Trimming removed 6 bases from V and 8 bases from J; junction bases left unmatched: 9. CDR3 nucleotides: TGTGCCAGCAGCGGGACAGTCCTGGGGGAAGCTTTCTTT. The encoded protein is CASSGTVLGEAFF.

V is TRBV15 and J is TRBJ1-2; D unclear. The V and J ends lost 0 bases and 2 bases respectively, with 16 bases between them. The CDR3 has 17 residues. CDR1 LNHNV and CDR2 YYDKDF come from the germline V gene (reference sequence). CDR3 sequence reads: CATSRDRFVLGNYGYTF. In nucleotides, the CDR3 is TGTGCCACCAGCAGAGATCGTTTTGTACTGGGAAACTATGGCTACACCTTC. Full variable domain (outside the CDR3, taken from reference TRBV15 and TRBJ1-2): DAMVIQNPRYQVTQFGKPVTLSCSQTLNHNVMYWYQQKSSQAPKLLFHYYDKDFNNEADTPDNFQSRRPNTSFCFLDIRSPGLGDTAMYLCATSRDRFVLGNYGYTFGSGTRLTVV.

The chain recombines TRBV27 with TRBJ1-1, with D maybe TRBD1 (6 bases). V was trimmed by 6 bases and J by 6 bases, leaving 14 bases between them. The CDR3 length is 13 residues. Germline CDR1 MNHEY, CDR2 SMNVEV (reference sequence). The CDR3 DNA follows: TGTGCCAGCAGCCTACAACGACAGGCTGAAGCTTTCTTT. The encoded protein is CASSLQRQAEAFF.

This clone was counted once. The rearrangement joins TRBV7-9 to TRBJ2-1; unclear D gene. The CDR3 has 17 amino acids. Germline V CDR1 and CDR2: SEHNR, FQNEAQ (reference sequence). V was trimmed by 7 bases and J by 0 bases, leaving 19 bases between them. CDR3 residues: CASTPLLVSGSYNEQFF. Here the CDR3 DNA reads TGTGCCAGCACTCCCCTTCTCGTTTCGGGCTCCTACAATGAGCAGTTCTTC.

The chain employs TRBV7-2 and TRBJ2-7; D not certain. The CDR3 has 14 amino acids. Germline V gene sequence: CDR1 SGHTA, CDR2 FQGNSA. V lost 5 bases and J lost 4, with 15 bases in between. The CDR3 reads CASSRRAQQYEQYF. In DNA, the CDR3 is TGTGCCAGCAGCCGCCGGGCACAACAGTACGAGCAGTACTTC.

The chain recombines TRBV12-5 with TRBJ2-3; D remains ambiguous. V gave up 1 base and J gave up 2 bases, with 13 bases separating them. The germline V gene encodes CDR1 LGHNT and CDR2 FRNRAP. CDR3 length equals 16 residues. CDR3 sequence: CASGLGLVTNTDTQYF. The CDR3 DNA follows: TGTGCTAGTGGTTTGGGGCTAGTCACCAACACAGATACGCAGTATTTT.

This chain uses TRBV6-1 with TRBJ1-5, with TRBD1 identical over 10 bases. Germline V gene data show CDR1 as MNHNS and CDR2 as SASEGT. The length of the CDR3 is 16 residues. V was pared by 1 base and J by 4 bases, with 4 bases of the junction left unmatched. CDR3 DNA sequence: TGTGCCAGCAGTGAAGGAAGGACAGGGGGTAATCAGCCCCAGCATTTT. Amino acid sequence: CASSEGRTGGNQPQHF.

The chain carries TRBV4-2 and TRBJ1-1; D is possibly TRBD1 (6 bases). CDR1 is LGHNA and CDR2 is YNFKEQ in the germline V gene. The CDR3 loop spans 17 amino acids. The V end lost 5 bases, the J end lost 6 bases, and 25 bases lay between the germline ends. The CDR3 protein is CASSLSEGHLMKAEAFF. The CDR3 region has the DNA TGTGCCAGCAGCTTAAGTGAGGGACACCTCATGAAAGCTGAAGCTTTCTTT.

This clone was recorded a few times. The chain combines TRBV11-3 with TRBJ1-3, with D tentatively TRBD1 (5 bases). Deletions cut 8 bases from V and 0 bases from J, with 17 bases between. Germline V CDR1 and CDR2: SGHNT, YENEEA. The CDR3 loop spans 16 amino acids. The chain's CDR3 is CASPWTPHSSGNTIYF. CDR3 bases: TGTGCCAGCCCCTGGACACCCCACTCCTCTGGAAACACCATATATTTT.

V usage is TRBV6-2 or TRBV6-3 and J usage is TRBJ1-6; D gene uncertain. The ends were cut back, 2 bases at V and 9 bases at J, with 8 bases in the middle. Germline CDR1 MNHEY, CDR2 SVGEGT. CDR3 length: 13 residues. The CDR3 protein is CASSYDAGSPLHF. The DNA for the CDR3 is TGTGCCAGCAGTTACGATGCGGGTTCACCCCTCCACTTT.

The chain has TRBV24-1 and TRBJ2-3; no reliable D call. Germline V CDR1 and CDR2: KGHDR, SFDVKD. The CDR3 extends over 14 amino acids. V lost 2 bases to trimming and J lost 6 bases, with 11 bases between them. CDR3 nucleotides: TGTGCCACCAGTGATTCCTACTCTGGGGATACGCAGTATTTT. Amino acids: CATSDSYSGDTQYF.

The chain links TRBV4-2 to TRBJ1-6; TRBD1 is a possible D gene (6 bases). This CDR3 region has 17 residues. In germline, CDR1 is LGHNA, CDR2 YNFKEQ. V lost 0 bases to trimming and J lost 10 bases, with 19 bases between them. The CDR3 sequence is CASSQDTSQGRNSPLHF. In DNA form, the CDR3 reads TGTGCCAGCAGCCAAGATACCTCTCAGGGGCGGAACTCACCCCTCCACTTT.

V usage is TRBV2 and J usage is TRBJ1-5; 8 bases are shared with TRBD1. V shed 7 bases and J 7 bases; nucleotides not matched to a gene: 9. The length of the CDR3 is 14 residues. The germline V gene encodes CDR1 SNHLY and CDR2 FYNNEI. The CDR3 DNA reads as TGTGCCAGCAAAGGACAGGGCTTCGCCCAGCCCCAGCATTTT. It translates to CASKGQGFAQPQHF.

This chain joins TRBV6-1 and TRBJ2-7, with 8 bases fitting TRBD2. The germline V gene encodes CDR1 MNHNS and CDR2 SASEGT. The CDR3 runs 15 residues. Trimming removed 0 bases from V and 2 bases from J; junction bases left unmatched: 3. For the CDR3, the DNA is TGTGCCAGCAGTGAAGCAGCGACTAGCGCCTACGAGCAGTACTTC. It translates to CASSEAATSAYEQYF.

The chain carries TRBV10-2 and TRBJ1-5; D unclear. Between the trimmed V and J ends, which lost 3 bases and 4 bases, there was a span of 4 bases. Germline V gene sequence: CDR1 WSHSY, CDR2 SAAADI. The CDR3 length is 12 residues. The CDR3 sequence is CASSDGNQPQHF. The DNA for the CDR3 is TGCGCCAGCAGTGACGGGAATCAGCCCCAGCATTTT.

The chain couples TRBV7-9 to TRBJ2-5, with TRBD2 identical over 8 bases. The germline gives CDR1 SEHNR, CDR2 FQNEAQ (reference sequence). The CDR3 has 14 residues. J was trimmed by 5 bases and V by 10 bases; bases with no gene match: 12. Here the CDR3 DNA reads TGTGCCATCCCCGGGGGGGACACCCGGGAGACCCAGTACTTC. It yields the protein CAIPGGDTRETQYF.

The V call is TRBV11-2, the J call TRBJ1-2; TRBD1 aligns across 8 bases. CDR3 size: 14 residues. The junction had 1 base not matched to a gene; V was cut back by 4 bases and J by 0 bases. CDR1 SGHAT and CDR2 FQNNGV come from the germline V gene. CDR3 nucleotide sequence: TGTGCCAGCAGCTCGACAGGGGCTAACTATGGCTACACCTTC. Residues: CASSSTGANYGYTF.

The rearrangement uses TRBV27 and TRBJ2-4; 7 nucleotides line up with TRBD1. The CDR3 has 21 amino acids. Trimming removed 6 bases from V and 0 bases from J; junction bases left unmatched: 23. From germline, CDR1 is MNHEY and CDR2 SMNVEV (reference sequence). CDR3 region: CASSATPFDRETTIAKNIQYF. DNA for the CDR3: TGTGCCAGCAGCGCCACCCCGTTCGACAGGGAAACCACTATAGCCAAAAACATTCAGTACTTC.

The chain couples TRBV7-2 to TRBJ2-2, with 7 bases aligning to TRBD2. CDR1 and CDR2 (germline): SGHTA, FQGNSA. Trimming took 1 base from V and 5 from J; bases not matched to a gene: 1. The length of the CDR3 is 14 residues. CDR3 sequence: CASSLEGGTGELFF. The CDR3, as DNA: TGTGCCAGCAGCTTAGAGGGAGGGACCGGGGAGCTGTTTTTT.

This clone was seen just once. This rearrangement joins TRBV29-1 to TRBJ2-7; D may be TRBD2 (6 bases). CDR1 is SQVTM and CDR2 is ANQGSEA in the germline V gene. The CDR3 spans 13 residues. V lost 7 bases to trimming and J lost 3 bases, with 16 bases between them. The CDR3 region is CSAAAGNYYEQYF. CDR3 DNA: TGCAGCGCCGCGGCGGGGAACTACTACGAGCAGTACTTC.

The rearrangement uses TRBV5-1 and TRBJ1-2; no firm D call. The germline V gene encodes CDR1 SGHRS and CDR2 YFSETQ. The CDR3 extends over 14 amino acids. Trimming left V 4 bases short and J 6 bases short, with 16 bases between. CDR3 coding DNA: TGCGCCAGCAGCCCTGAACACCCGTTGGATGGCTACACCTTC. Protein: CASSPEHPLDGYTF.

The rearrangement links TRBV6-2 or TRBV6-3 to TRBJ1-2; D might be TRBD1 (6 bases). Germline CDR1 reads MNHEY; CDR2 reads SVGEGT. The length of the CDR3 is 13 residues. Trimming removed 7 bases from V and 6 bases from J, with 15 bases in between. This chain's CDR3 is CASTPGGGNGYTF. CDR3 nucleotides: TGTGCCAGCACCCCCGGCGGGGGCAATGGCTACACCTTC.

This chain links TRBV5-1 with TRBJ2-3, with 7 bases that match TRBD2. Looked up from germline, CDR1 is SGHRS and CDR2 is YFSETQ. The CDR3 extends over 14 amino acids. J was trimmed by 4 bases and V by 3 bases; bases with no gene match: 5. The CDR3 here is CASSWGGRADTQYF. DNA for the CDR3: TGCGCCAGCAGCTGGGGGGGAAGGGCAGATACGCAGTATTTT. Based on the CDR3 plus reference TRBV5-1 and TRBJ2-3, the full variable domain is KAGVTQTPRYLIKTRGQQVTLSCSPISGHRSVSWYQQTPGQGLQFLFEYFSETQRNKGNFPGRFSGRQFSNSRSEMNVSTLELGDSALYLCASSWGGRADTQYFGPGTRLTVL.

The gene calls are TRBV18 and TRBJ1-4, with D perhaps TRBD1 (6 bases). The V end was cut by 3 bases, the J end by 9 bases, with 14 bases between. CDR3 length equals 14 residues. CDR1 is KGHSH and CDR2 is LQKENI in the germline V gene. The CDR3 DNA sequence: TGTGCCAGCTCACCGGGACAACCCGGCAAAAAACTGTTTTTT. Protein sequence: CASSPGQPGKKLFF.

This chain links TRBV25-1 with TRBJ2-2, with D possibly being TRBD1 (6 bases). The V end lost 2 bases, the J end lost 3 bases, and 7 bases lay between the germline ends. CDR1 and CDR2 from the germline V gene are MGHDK and SYGVNS. CDR3 length: 14 amino acids. The CDR3 DNA is TGTGCCAGCAGTGAAAACAGGGACACCGGGGAGCTGTTTTTT. As protein: CASSENRDTGELFF.

The chain combines TRBV5-1 with TRBJ2-7; 7 bases align to TRBD1. This CDR3 region has 13 residues. Germline CDR1 and CDR2: SGHRS and YFSETQ. Trimming at V came to 5 bases and at J to 6 bases, leaving 8 bases not matched to a gene. CDR3 amino acids: CASSPEGAGEQYF. In DNA, the CDR3 is TGCGCCAGCAGTCCTGAGGGGGCCGGCGAGCAGTACTTC.

The V call is TRBV30, the J call TRBJ2-7; the D gene is possibly TRBD1 (6 bases). The CDR3 is made up of 11 amino acids. Germline assignment: CDR1 GTSNPN and CDR2 SVGIG (reference sequence). V was trimmed by 3 bases and J by 12 bases, leaving 15 bases between them. CDR3 DNA sequence: TGTGCCTGGAGAGAAGGGGCACAGGGGTACTTC. This sequence encodes CAWREGAQGYF.

The V call is TRBV4-2, the J call TRBJ2-2; D is undetermined. The CDR3 is 12 residues long. Looked up from germline, CDR1 is LGHNA and CDR2 is YNFKEQ. Trimming took 0 bases from V and 7 from J, leaving 3 bases between them. The CDR3 here is CASSQDSGELFF. The CDR3 bases are TGTGCCAGCAGCCAAGACAGCGGGGAGCTGTTTTTT.